The TCR beta chain described here comes from a study of PD-1 blockade in classical Hodgkin lymphoma. Notes on the study in general: Complete responders had baseline diversity similar to newly diagnosed patients. Patients who initiated nivolumab within 1 year of ASCT were excluded.

Method: immunoSEQ multiplex PCR; TCRdb's copy keeps in-frame clones and lacks some. The table lists fewer than 25,000 clones, around 84% of them singletons. Worth noting for this clone: Its antigen is still unknown.

The time point denotes: cycle 4 day 1 (C4D1), after five to seven weeks of nivolumab. Every patient experienced relapse after autologous stem cell transplantation, and brentuximab vedotin exposure varied. Germline V gives CDR1 MNHEY, CDR2 SVGAGI. The CDR3 loop spans 15 amino acids. V lost 0 bases and J lost 0, with 6 bases in between. The input for sequencing was peripheral blood mononuclear cells (PBMCs), taken before the fourth cycle of nivolumab. The chain employs TRBV6-5 and TRBJ2-1; D gene unclear. This TCR was sampled from a human donor with classical Hodgkin lymphoma. This CDR3 is CASSYSRYSYNEQFF. CDR3 nucleotide sequence: TGTGCCAGCAGTTACTCCCGTTACTCCTACAATGAGCAGTTCTTC.